The 28 T cell receptor beta chains below all came from one sample that was sequenced in a study of control samples from healthy donors and cancer patients. The assay was immunoSEQ multiplex PCR, and TCRdb's table has in-frame clones only and misses some. The sample yields 100,000 or so clones, 85% to 90% seen once. The source material was blood. Source of these receptors: a man younger than 45 in good health.

The gene calls are TRBV24-1 and TRBJ1-2, with unresolved D. Looked up from germline, CDR1 is KGHDR and CDR2 is SFDVKD. The CDR3 spans 15 residues. V gave up 2 bases and J gave up 5 bases, with 14 bases separating them. The CDR3 DNA follows: TGTGCCACCAGTGATTATCCGGTTGGAGGATATGGCTACACCTTC. Protein sequence: CATSDYPVGGYGYTF.

This clone was picked up one time. This sequence joins TRBV10-1 and TRBJ2-7, with 9 bases matching TRBD1. The V gene's germline CDR1 is WNHNN and CDR2 SYGVQD (reference sequence). This CDR3 comprises 13 residues. Losses at the gene ends were 8 bases for V and 7 bases for J; bases not matched to a gene: 9. The chain's CDR3 is CASSTGGLGEQYF. The DNA of the CDR3 is TGCGCCAGCTCGACAGGGGGGCTCGGTGAGCAGTACTTC.

On this clone itself: At one boundary the junction diverges from the germline segment, which might be a read error. The V call is TRBV4-1, the J call TRBJ1-2; D gene uncertain. Germline CDR1 is MGHRA and CDR2 is YSYEKL. The CDR3 loop spans 13 amino acids. The CDR3 loop reads CASSQGTTAALSF. CDR3 nucleotide sequence: TGCGCCAGCAGCCAAGGCACCACGGCCGCGTTGAGTTTC.

This clone was found once. This chain links TRBV5-1 with TRBJ2-3; 14 nucleotides match TRBD2. Germline-derived CDR1 and CDR2 are SGHRS and YFSETQ. The CDR3 extends over 16 amino acids. The ends lost 3 bases at V and 2 bases at J; junction bases unmatched: 2. The CDR3 coding sequence is TGCGCCAGCAGCTCGGGACTAGCGGGAGACACAGATACGCAGTATTTT. Translation gives CASSSGLAGDTDTQYF.

The gene calls are TRBV3-1 (or the pseudogene TRBV3-2) and TRBJ2-2, with D unclear. V was clipped by 2 bases and J by 2 bases, with 9 bases between them. The germline gives CDR1 LGHDT, CDR2 YNNKEL (reference sequence). There are 15 residues in the CDR3. The CDR3 here is CASSQLGSNTGELFF. In DNA form, the CDR3 reads TGTGCCAGCAGCCAATTGGGCAGCAACACCGGGGAGCTGTTTTTT.

This clone was detected once. The chain employs TRBV19 and TRBJ2-7; D perhaps matches TRBD1 (5 bases). This CDR3 comprises 19 residues. Trimming cost V 0 bases and J 2 bases, with 23 bases left between them. Germline CDR1 and CDR2: LNHDA and SQIVND (reference sequence). In nucleotides, the CDR3 is TGTGCCAGTAGTATAGATTGCTCCGAGGTGGGGCCGAAGACCTACGAGCAGTACGTC. This sequence encodes CASSIDCSEVGPKTYEQYV.

The V call is TRBV27, the J call TRBJ1-4, with 7 bases fitting TRBD1. The CDR3 contains 13 residues. V lost 7 bases to trimming and J lost 5 bases; unmatched junction nucleotides: 4. The V gene's germline CDR1 is MNHEY and CDR2 SMNVEV (reference sequence). The CDR3 loop is CASMTGLNEKLFF. The CDR3 bases are TGTGCCAGCATGACAGGGTTGAATGAAAAACTGTTTTTT.

The rearrangement uses TRBV20-1 and TRBJ2-7, with TRBD2 matching over 7 bases. CDR3 length equals 13 residues. Unmatched junction bases numbered 7, after V lost 3 bases and J lost 5 bases. Germline V gene lookup returns CDR1 DFQATT and CDR2 SNEGSKA (reference sequence). CDR3 protein: CSASGLAVNEQYF. CDR3 sequence (DNA): TGCAGTGCTAGTGGGCTAGCGGTCAACGAGCAGTACTTC.

V is TRBV24-1 and J is TRBJ2-5; 10 bases match TRBD2. Germline V gene lookup returns CDR1 KGHDR and CDR2 SFDVKD. CDR3 length: 15 amino acids. After removal of 12 bases from V and 4 bases from J, the junction contained 13 bases not matched to a gene. The CDR3 sequence: CAPPFGVAGGETQYF. In DNA, the CDR3 is TGTGCCCCCCCCTTCGGGGTAGCGGGAGGAGAGACCCAGTACTTC.

The rearrangement links TRBV7-9 to TRBJ2-1, with D possibly matching TRBD2 (7 bases). The germline V gene encodes CDR1 SEHNR and CDR2 FQNEAQ (reference sequence). The CDR3 is 16 amino acids. Trimming cost V 6 bases and J 0 bases, with 15 bases left between them. CDR3 region: CASRYREGSSYNEQFF. The CDR3 DNA reads TGTGCCAGCAGATACAGGGAGGGTAGCTCCTACAATGAGCAGTTCTTC.

This clone was counted only a few times. V usage is TRBV5-6 and J usage is TRBJ1-2; D call uncertain. The V gene's germline CDR1 is SGHDT and CDR2 YYEEEE. The length of the CDR3 is 13 residues. The V gene lost 0 bases and the J gene lost 6 bases, with 9 bases spanning the gap. This CDR3 reads CASSLAGPNGYTF. DNA of the CDR3: TGTGCCAGCAGCTTGGCAGGCCCGAATGGCTACACCTTC.

V usage is TRBV7-2 and J usage is TRBJ2-5; D gene unclear. V was cut by 3 bases and J by 2 bases, with 7 bases left in between. The CDR3 is 13 residues long. Germline CDR1 SGHTA, CDR2 FQGNSA. DNA for the CDR3: TGTGCCAGCAGCTTGTCTCGACAAGAGACCCAGTACTTC. Its translation is CASSLSRQETQYF. Full variable domain (remainder filled in from reference TRBV7-2 and TRBJ2-5): GAGVSQSPSNKVTEKGKDVELRCDPISGHTALYWYRQSLGQGLEFLIYFQGNSAPDKSGLPSDRFSAERTGGSVSTLTIQRTQQEDSAVYLCASSLSRQETQYFGPGTRLLVL.

This clone was detected a few times. This chain joins TRBV30 and TRBJ2-2; no definite D call. V was cut by 5 bases and J by 0 bases, with 13 bases left in between. This CDR3 spans 15 amino acids. Germline V gives CDR1 GTSNPN, CDR2 SVGIG (reference sequence). The CDR3 loop reads CAWGTRRPNTGELFF. The CDR3 nucleotides are TGTGCCTGGGGAACGAGGAGACCGAACACCGGGGAGCTGTTTTTT.

The chain joins TRBV6-6 to TRBJ2-1; D might be TRBD1 (5 bases). CDR3 length: 16 amino acids. Germline assignment: CDR1 MNHNY and CDR2 SVGAGI (reference sequence). Trimming cost V 0 bases and J 0 bases, with 9 bases left between them. CDR3 region: CASSYSSRGSYNEQFF. In DNA form, the CDR3 reads TGTGCCAGCAGTTACTCGAGTAGGGGCTCCTACAATGAGCAGTTCTTC.

The genes are TRBV11-3 and TRBJ2-3; 7 positions match TRBD2. After removal of 6 bases from V and 1 base from J, the junction contained 7 bases not matched to a gene. Germline assignment: CDR1 SGHNT and CDR2 YENEEA. The CDR3 loop spans 15 amino acids. CDR3 sequence: CASSYSGLGTDTQYF. CDR3 bases: TGTGCCAGCAGTTATAGCGGGTTGGGCACAGATACGCAGTATTTT.

The rearrangement uses TRBV5-6 and TRBJ2-5, with unresolved D. The CDR3 contains 14 residues. Trimming pared 4 bases from V and 5 bases from J, leaving 15 bases between. Looked up from germline, CDR1 is SGHDT and CDR2 is YYEEEE. For the CDR3, the DNA is TGTGCCAGCAGCCCCGTTCGTCTGGGGGAGACCCAGTACTTC. Amino acids: CASSPVRLGETQYF.

The chain joins TRBV4-3 to TRBJ2-7, with 11 bases matching TRBD2. CDR3 length: 15 residues. In germline, CDR1 is LGHNA, CDR2 YSLEER. Trimming at V came to 4 bases and at J to 3 bases, leaving 5 bases not matched to a gene. CDR3 amino acids: CASSLRLAGSYEQYF. In DNA, the CDR3 is TGCGCCAGCAGCCTTCGACTAGCGGGAAGCTACGAGCAGTACTTC.

The chain uses TRBV5-4 and TRBJ1-4; tentatively, D is TRBD1 (5 bases). CDR1 and CDR2 from the germline V gene are SGHNT and YYREEE (reference sequence). V dropped 0 bases and J dropped 4 bases, with 7 bases sitting between them. The CDR3 runs 14 residues. CDR3 bases: TGTGCCAGCAGCTTGGATCAGGGTAATGAAAAACTGTTTTTT. It is translated as CASSLDQGNEKLFF.

The J gene is TRBJ2-4, the V gene TRBV28; 7 bases are shared with TRBD1. Germline V gene lookup returns CDR1 MDHEN and CDR2 SYDVKM. Germline trimming cut 8 bases from V and 4 bases from J; bases unmatched to any gene: 8. The CDR3 loop spans 14 amino acids. The CDR3 region is CASSPGQMKNIQYF. The DNA of the CDR3 is TGTGCCAGCTCGCCGGGACAGATGAAAAACATTCAGTACTTC.

The rearrangement links TRBV7-9 to TRBJ1-1, with D hard to call. Germline values: CDR1 SEHNR, CDR2 FQNEAQ (reference sequence). CDR3 length equals 13 residues. Trimming removed 4 bases at V and 3 bases at J, with 9 bases between. The DNA for the CDR3 is TGTGCCAGCAGCTCGGCCCTCTACACTGAAGCTTTCTTT. Translation: CASSSALYTEAFF.

The chain couples TRBV12-5 to TRBJ1-1; weak D call: TRBD1 (5 bases). Trimming pared 5 bases from V and 1 base from J, leaving 14 bases between. This CDR3 is 15 amino acids long. CDR1 LGHNT and CDR2 FRNRAP come from the germline V gene. The CDR3 here is CASGTQGYQNTEAFF. CDR3 coding DNA: TGTGCTAGTGGTACGCAGGGTTATCAGAACACTGAAGCTTTCTTT.

This clone showed up just once. At one end, the junction sequence differs from germline, possibly due to a read error. The identical CDR3 is also encoded by other nucleotide sequences in the sample. This rearrangement joins TRBV14 to TRBJ1-1; the D is unclear. Germline values: CDR1 SGHDN, CDR2 FVKESK. The CDR3 runs to 13 residues. In DNA, the CDR3 is TGCGCCAGCAGCCAAGTTGGGGTCGCTGAAGCTTTCTTT. Encoded protein: CASSQVGVAEAFF. Drawing the rest from reference TRBV14 and TRBJ1-1, the complete variable domain is EAGVTQFPSHSVIEKGQTVTLRCDPISGHDNLYWYRRVMGKEIKFLLHFVKESKQDESGMPNNRFLAERTGGTYSTLKVQPAELEDSGVYFCASSQVGVAEAFFGQGTRLTVV.

The gene calls are TRBV30 and TRBJ1-2; TRBD1 might be the D (5 bases). Trimming cost V 0 bases and J 4 bases, with 15 bases left between them. The CDR3 loop spans 15 amino acids. The germline V gene has CDR1 GTSNPN and CDR2 SVGIG (reference sequence). CDR3 nucleotides: TGTGCCTGGAGTGTAACCCAGGGACTTGCCTATGGCTACACCTTC. Translation: CAWSVTQGLAYGYTF.

The rearrangement uses TRBV7-2 and TRBJ2-7; D is perhaps TRBD2 (6 bases). Germline CDR1 and CDR2: SGHTA and FQGNSA. The CDR3 extends over 14 amino acids. Trimming stripped 5 bases from V and 2 bases from J, with 13 bases between. The CDR3: CASSPPEGPYEQYF. CDR3 nucleotides: TGTGCCAGCAGCCCCCCGGAGGGACCCTACGAGCAGTACTTC. The variable domain in full, completed from reference TRBV7-2 and TRBJ2-7, reads GAGVSQSPSNKVTEKGKDVELRCDPISGHTALYWYRQSLGQGLEFLIYFQGNSAPDKSGLPSDRFSAERTGGSVSTLTIQRTQQEDSAVYLCASSPPEGPYEQYFGPGTRLTVT.

This chain connects TRBV5-1 to TRBJ1-4; perhaps TRBD1 as D (6 bases). V gave up 0 bases and J gave up 5 bases, with 14 bases separating them. Germline V gene lookup returns CDR1 SGHRS and CDR2 YFSETQ. CDR3 length equals 16 residues. CDR3 nucleotide sequence: TGCGCCAGCAGCTTGGACAGGGCCCGAGGGAATGAAAAACTGTTTTTT. Residues: CASSLDRARGNEKLFF.

The rearrangement joins TRBV11-3 to TRBJ2-5; D is ambiguous. The CDR3 runs to 13 residues. V was shortened by 1 base and J by 5 bases, with 8 bases between the two germline ends. Looked up from germline, CDR1 is SGHNT and CDR2 is YENEEA. The CDR3 coding sequence is TGTGCCAGCAGCTTAGCCCCCTGGGAGACCCAGTACTTC. This gives the protein CASSLAPWETQYF. Using reference TRBV11-3 and TRBJ2-5 for the parts outside the CDR3, the full variable domain is EAGVVQSPRYKIIEKKQPVAFWCNPISGHNTLYWYLQNLGQGPELLIRYENEEAVDDSQLPKDRFSAERLKGVDSTLKIQPAELGDSAVYLCASSLAPWETQYFGPGTRLLVL.

This clone has a single count. The J gene is TRBJ2-7, the V gene TRBV19; 9 bases map to TRBD1. Germline V CDR1 and CDR2: LNHDA, SQIVND (reference sequence). The CDR3 has 14 residues. J lost 4 bases, V lost 5 bases, and 6 bases had no gene match. CDR3 nucleotides: TGTGCCAGTAGTGTCGACAGGGGGAATTACGAGCAGTACTTC. Encoded protein: CASSVDRGNYEQYF.

The chain employs TRBV5-8 and TRBJ1-1; 8 bases map to TRBD1. CDR1 and CDR2 from the germline V gene are SGHTS and YDEGEE. CDR3 length: 14 amino acids. V lost 9 bases, J lost 2 bases, and 9 bases stayed unmatched. The CDR3 loop reads CANSIGTGNTEAFF. The CDR3 region has the DNA TGTGCCAACTCTATCGGGACAGGAAACACTGAAGCTTTCTTT.